The 2 T cell receptor beta chains below were found in one sample sequenced in a study of blood T cell repertoires in COVID-19. Method: immunoSEQ multiplex PCR; TCRdb's copy keeps in-frame clones and lacks some. The sample yields roughly 280,000 clones, approximately 82% seen once. The sample was peripheral blood. Every receptor here comes from a man between 60 and 75 years old who had recovered from COVID-19.

The rearrangement joins TRBV24-1 to TRBJ2-3; 13 nucleotides line up with TRBD2. V shed 3 bases, J shed 0 bases, and the junction held 5 bases outside the gene matches. Germline CDR1 reads KGHDR; CDR2 reads SFDVKD. The CDR3 is 18 residues long. The CDR3 protein is CATSDPGLAGPSTDTQYF. In DNA form, the CDR3 reads TGTGCCACCAGTGATCCGGGACTAGCGGGACCCAGCACAGATACGCAGTATTTT.

The CDR3 spells CASSPSSYGYTF. The CDR3 bases are TGTGCCAGCAGTCCCTCCTCCTATGGCTACACCTTC. The chain has TRBV28 and TRBJ1-2; no firm D call. Germline CDR1 reads MDHEN; CDR2 reads SYDVKM. The CDR3 covers 12 residues. V was pared by 5 bases and J by 4 bases, with 8 bases between.